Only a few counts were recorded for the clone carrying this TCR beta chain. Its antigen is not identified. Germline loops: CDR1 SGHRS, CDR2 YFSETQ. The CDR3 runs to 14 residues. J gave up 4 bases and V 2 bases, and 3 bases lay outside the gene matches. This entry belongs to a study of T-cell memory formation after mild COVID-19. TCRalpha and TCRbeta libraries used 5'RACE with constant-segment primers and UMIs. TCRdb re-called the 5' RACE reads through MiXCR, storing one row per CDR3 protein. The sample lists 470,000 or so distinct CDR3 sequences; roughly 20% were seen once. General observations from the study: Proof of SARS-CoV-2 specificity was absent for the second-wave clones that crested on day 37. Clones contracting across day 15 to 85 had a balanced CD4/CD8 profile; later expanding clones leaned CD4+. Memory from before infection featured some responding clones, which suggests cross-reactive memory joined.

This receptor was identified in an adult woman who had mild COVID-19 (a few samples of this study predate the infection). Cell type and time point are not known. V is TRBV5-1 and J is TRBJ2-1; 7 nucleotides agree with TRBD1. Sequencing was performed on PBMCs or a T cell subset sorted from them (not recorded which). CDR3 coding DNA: TGCGCCAGCAGCTTCTCGACAGGGTACAATGAGCAGTTCTTC. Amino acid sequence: CASSFSTGYNEQFF. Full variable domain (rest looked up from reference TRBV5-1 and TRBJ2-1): KAGVTQTPRYLIKTRGQQVTLSCSPISGHRSVSWYQQTPGQGLQFLFEYFSETQRNKGNFPGRFSGRQFSNSRSEMNVSTLELGDSALYLCASSFSTGYNEQFFGPGTRLTVL.